Listed below are T cell receptor beta chains from one sample, sequenced in a study of identical twins. TCRdb redid the calling of the 5' RACE reads with MiXCR, one entry per CDR3 protein. This sample has around 1.7 million distinct CDR3 sequences, with 25% to 35% found just once. The specimen was cord blood. Receptors were obtained from a newborn girl in good health. Both conserved end residues are part of each CDR3. The order of the fields is J gene, V gene, D gene, clone size, CDR3 DNA, CDR3 protein. D genes are given only for firm matches. Clone size, where shown, is once, few, many, or a class for clones that have expanded.

TRBJ1-1 | TRBV25-1 | . | . | TGTGCCAGCAGTGAATGGGGGGGATGGGGGACTGAAGCTTTCTTT | CASSEWGGWGTEAFF
TRBJ1-3 | TRBV9 | TRBD1 | . | TGTGCCAGCAGTCCGGACAGGGGTAGAAACACCATATATTTT | CASSPDRGRNTIYF
TRBJ2-7 | TRBV7-2 | TRBD2 | . | TGTGCCAGCAGCGTTAGCGGGAGGTGGGTGGGCGAGCAGTACTTC | CASSVSGRWVGEQYF
TRBJ2-1 | TRBV5-1 | . | . | TGCGCCAGCAGCTTGGGGACCGACGGGAGCTCCTACAATGAGCAGTTCTTC | CASSLGTDGSSYNEQFF
TRBJ2-3 | TRBV18 | TRBD1 | . | TGTGCCAGCTCTCTCGGGACAGGGGGACAAGGAAAGCAGTATTTT | CASSLGTGGQGKQYF
TRBJ1-6 | TRBV20-1 | . | few | TGCAGTGCTCACCGACGGAATAATTCACCCCTCCACTTT | CSAHRRNNSPLHF
TRBJ2-1 | TRBV25-1 | . | . | TGTGCCAGCAGTGAATTCAGACTAGGAGAGACCCAGTTCTTC | CASSEFRLGETQFF
TRBJ2-5 | TRBV20-1 | TRBD2 | few | TGCAGTGCTTCCCAACCACTAGCGGGGGGTAATCTTAAGGGGGAGACCCAGTACTTC | CSASQPLAGGNLKGETQYF
TRBJ1-6 | TRBV27 | . | few | TGTGCCAGCAGTTTTGAGGCTAATTCACCCCTCCACTTT | CASSFEANSPLHF
TRBJ2-1 | TRBV4-1 | . | . | TGCGCCAGCAGCCAAGATAAAGGATACAATGAGCAGTTCTTC | CASSQDKGYNEQFF
TRBJ1-1 | TRBV7-2 | . | . | TGTGCCAGCAGCCTCTCTCCGACAGCCAAGACTGCTTTCTTT | CASSLSPTAKTAFF
TRBJ1-2 | TRBV6-4 | TRBD1 | few | TGTGCCAGCAGTGACTCGATTTCGACAGGGACCTATGGCTACACCTTC | CASSDSISTGTYGYTF
TRBJ2-7 | TRBV11-2 | . | . | TGTGCCAGCAGCTTAGGGACCGATTCTGTCTACGAGCAGTACTTC | CASSLGTDSVYEQYF
TRBJ2-5 | TRBV28 | . | . | TGTGCCGGCAGTTTATGGCGTCAAGAGACCCAGTACTTC | CAGSLWRQETQYF
TRBJ1-1 | TRBV12-3/TRBV12-4 | . | few | TGTGCCAGCAGTTTAAAGGGGGGAGACACTGAAGCTTTCTTT | CASSLKGGDTEAFF
TRBJ2-4 | TRBV25-1 | . | few | TGTGCCAGCAGTGATAAACGGAACATTCAGTACTTC | CASSDKRNIQYF
TRBJ2-4 | TRBV20-1 | TRBD2 | . | TGCAGTGCTAGAGATGGAGCGGGAGAAAACATTCAGTACTTC | CSARDGAGENIQYF
TRBJ1-2 | TRBV20-1 | TRBD1 | . | TGCAGTGGGTACAGGGGCAACTATGGCTACACCTTC | CSGYRGNYGYTF
TRBJ2-3 | TRBV20-1 | . | . | TGCAGTGCTAGAGATACGGCGGATAGTAGGAGAGAGCCCCACGCCACAGATACGCAGTATTTT | CSARDTADSRREPHATDTQYF
TRBJ1-5 | TRBV28 | . | . | TGTGCCAGCAGTCTCCTAGGACAGAGTAGCAATCAGCCCCAGCATTTT | CASSLLGQSSNQPQHF
TRBJ2-1 | TRBV7-2 | . | . | TGTGCCAGCAGCCCCAGAAGTTTAAGTATTGAGCAGTTCTTC | CASSPRSLSIEQFF
TRBJ2-3 | TRBV20-1 | . | . | TGCAGTGCTAGAGAAGTCAACAGGGGAGGTATTCGTGGCACAGATACGCAGTATTTT | CSAREVNRGGIRGTDTQYF
TRBJ2-7 | TRBV7-2 | TRBD2 | . | TGTGCCAGCAGCCTAAGCAGCCCGGGACTAGCGGTGAACTACGAGCAGTACTTC | CASSLSSPGLAVNYEQYF
TRBJ2-3 | TRBV20-1 | TRBD2 | . | TGCAGTGCTAGAGACCCCGGACTAGCGTTCTTCACAGATACGCAGTATTTT | CSARDPGLAFFTDTQYF
TRBJ2-1 | TRBV11-2 | TRBD2 | . | TGTGCCAGCGGCCATTTCTTTAGGCGGGAGCCCTACAATGAGCAGTTCTTC | CASGHFFRREPYNEQFF
TRBJ2-7 | TRBV7-2 | . | many | TGTGCCAGCAGCCCCCTTCACGAGCAGTACTTC | CASSPLHEQYF
TRBJ2-3 | TRBV20-1 | . | few | TGCAGTGCTAGAGATATAGACGACGCCACCGCAGATACGCAGTATTTT | CSARDIDDATADTQYF
TRBJ1-1 | TRBV25-1 | . | . | TGTGCCAGCAGTGAATATATAGAAGCTTTCTTT | CASSEYIEAFF
TRBJ2-3 | TRBV29-1 | . | many | TGCAGCGGAAGACAGTCCTCTAGCACAGATACGCAGTATTTT | CSGRQSSSTDTQYF
TRBJ2-7 | TRBV5-8 | . | once | TGTGCCAGCAGCTTGAGGTCGGGCAGGGAGTACGAGCAGTACTTC | CASSLRSGREYEQYF
TRBJ1-5 | TRBV12-3/TRBV12-4 | . | . | TGTGCCAGCAGTTTAAGCAGCCTAAGTCCTTTGAATCAGCCCCAGCATTTT | CASSLSSLSPLNQPQHF
TRBJ2-3 | TRBV5-1 | . | few | TGCGCCAGCAGCTCGGAAGCCGGGATCCGGGGCACAGATACGCAGTATTTT | CASSSEAGIRGTDTQYF
TRBJ1-6 | TRBV18 | . | . | TGTGCCAGCTCACCGCAGGACAGAGGTGACATCCACTTT | CASSPQDRGDIHF
TRBJ2-7 | TRBV10-3 | . | once | TGTGCCATCAGCCCACAGGGTAGCGATGAGCAGTACTTC | CAISPQGSDEQYF
TRBJ2-5 | TRBV10-3 | . | many | TGTGCCATCAGATCGACAGTGGAAGAGACCCAGTACTTC | CAIRSTVEETQYF
TRBJ1-3 | TRBV7-8 | . | . | TGTGCCAGCAGCCCACGCGGGGACTCCTCTGGAAACACCATATATTTT | CASSPRGDSSGNTIYF
TRBJ1-5 | TRBV20-1 | TRBD1 | few | TGCAGTGCTAGAGATGGAGGGGGCTACAGGGCCCAGCATTTT | CSARDGGGYRAQHF
TRBJ1-5 | TRBV6-2/TRBV6-3 | . | few | TGTGCCAGCAGGCCCTTTAGGGGGGTCAATCAGCCCCAGCATTTT | CASRPFRGVNQPQHF
TRBJ2-1 | TRBV2 | . | . | TGTGCCAGCAGACTAGCCCCTTTAAACAATGAGCAGTTCTTC | CASRLAPLNNEQFF
TRBJ1-6 | TRBV5-1 | TRBD1 | . | TGCGCCAGCAGCAAGTTACAGGGGGATTCACCCCTCCACTTT | CASSKLQGDSPLHF
TRBJ2-3 | TRBV2 | TRBD2 | . | TGTGCCAGCAGTGGACAAGCGGGACGGGGAGATACGCAGTATTTT | CASSGQAGRGDTQYF
TRBJ2-3 | TRBV10-3 | TRBD2 | . | TGTGCCATCAGCCATACTAGCGGGAGGAGCACAGATACGCAGTATTTT | CAISHTSGRSTDTQYF